This T cell receptor (beta chain) was sequenced for a study of cytomegalovirus exposure and HLA in healthy donors. Findings of the study overall: What a later analysis showed was that several of the most significant clusters appeared linked to common viral pathogens. There were over 150 TCR beta chains listed as cytomegalovirus-associated. For most TCR beta V segments, an earlier analysis put the productive rate at about 90% or about 30% of the time.

Trimming removed 7 bases from V and 2 bases from J; junction bases left unmatched: 4. The CDR3 spans 14 residues. Germline assignment: CDR1 MDHEN and CDR2 SYDVKM. Of note for this clone: Its antigen remains unknown.

Both 60 Vbeta primers and 13 Jbeta primers went into the PCR. In the authors' workflow: A later analysis counted tens of millions of unique TCR beta chains, around 10 million shared. The protocol was immunoSEQ multiplex PCR, while the TCRdb copy is restricted to in-frame clones and leaves out a portion. The D gene and trimming were derived from the DNA, and the V and J assignments and clone size from that table. Of 110,000 to 150,000 clones listed, roughly 77% are singletons. What was sequenced was PBMCs. The chain is built from TRBV28 and TRBJ2-7; 11 bases agree with TRBD2. This TCR was recovered from a woman aged 30 to 39 in good health and CMV-seronegative. DNA of the CDR3: TGTGCCAGCAATGAACTAGCGGGGGCCTACGAGCAGTACTTC. It encodes CASNELAGAYEQYF.